The present T cell receptor (beta chain) was sequenced within a study of T cell responses to AZD1222 COVID-19 vaccine. Note on this clone: Its antigen is still unknown.

TCRdb's table, derived via immunoSEQ multiplex PCR, lists solely in-frame clones and lacks some. The sample consists of 90,000 to 100,000 clones, about 90% of them appearing once. Pooling was applied to second doses at about 4 or about 12 weeks. Regarding the study as a whole: Of the AZD1222 recipients, only 5 to 7 were seropositive at baseline. Regions left unmutated in variants are reportedly the target of nearly half of spike-specific TCRs.

Germline V CDR1 and CDR2: LNHDA, SQIVND (reference sequence). The CDR3 consists of 16 residues. V was trimmed by 4 bases and J by 4 bases, leaving 17 bases between them. The rearrangement links TRBV19 to TRBJ2-1, with TRBD1 as a possible D gene (7 bases). Sequencing was performed on peripheral blood, taken 28 days after the second AZD1222 dose. The sequence was collected from an adult who received the AZD1222 COVID-19 vaccine. The CDR3, as DNA: TGTGCCAGTAGTAATAAGGCGGGACAGAGATACAATGAGCAGTTCTTC. Residues: CASSNKAGQRYNEQFF. The full variable domain, its missing parts supplied by reference TRBV19 and TRBJ2-1, is DGGITQSPKYLFRKEGQNVTLSCEQNLNHDAMYWYRQDPGQGLRLIYYSQIVNDFQKGDIAEGYSVSREKKESFPLTVTSAQKNPTAFYLCASSNKAGQRYNEQFFGPGTRLTVL.